Following are 12 T cell receptor beta chains from one sample sequenced in a study of OX40 agonist ivuxolimab in advanced cancers. Profiling relied on immunoSEQ multiplex PCR, and the TCRdb table lists in-frame clones only, not all of them. The sample lists 51,000 or so clones, 79% occurring once. Sequencing was performed on CD4+ or CD8+ T cells sorted from blood, taken in a trial of the OX40 agonist ivuxolimab. The receptors here all came from an adult with an advanced solid tumor such as melanoma, head and neck, liver or kidney cancer.

The rearrangement links TRBV6-1 to TRBJ2-2, with a weak D call TRBD2 (5 bases). The CDR3 runs to 15 residues. The V gene's germline CDR1 is MNHNS and CDR2 SASEGT. V lost 5 bases to trimming and J lost 2 bases, with 12 bases between them. The CDR3 protein is CASSPSGVNTGELFF. For the CDR3, the DNA is TGTGCCAGCAGTCCAAGCGGAGTTAACACCGGGGAGCTGTTTTTT.

The rearrangement links TRBV9 to TRBJ2-7; maybe TRBD1 (6 bases). The germline V gene has CDR1 SGDLS and CDR2 YYNGEE. The V and J ends lost 4 bases and 5 bases respectively, with 16 bases between them. The CDR3 length is 14 residues. The CDR3 DNA reads TGTGCCAGCAGCCCACAGGGTAACCCCCACGAGCAGTACTTC. Protein product: CASSPQGNPHEQYF. Supplemented by reference TRBV9 and TRBJ2-7, the full variable domain reads DSGVTQTPKHLITATGQRVTLRCSPRSGDLSVYWYQQSLDQGLQFLIQYYNGEERAKGNILERFSAQQFPDLHSELNLSSLELGDSALYFCASSPQGNPHEQYFGPGTRLTVT.

The chain uses TRBV6-5 and TRBJ1-2; no reliable D call. The CDR3 is 13 residues long. The germline V and J ends were trimmed by 7 bases and 6 bases, with 15 bases remaining between them. CDR1 is MNHEY and CDR2 is SVGAGI in the germline V gene. In DNA form, the CDR3 reads TGTGCCAGCACCCCGTTCGGGGTAGATGGCTACACCTTC. Translated: CASTPFGVDGYTF.

The V and J genes are TRBV29-1 and TRBJ2-5, with D maybe TRBD2 (6 bases). Deletions cut 3 bases from V and 5 bases from J, with 16 bases between. The CDR3 consists of 14 residues. In germline, CDR1 is SQVTM, CDR2 ANQGSEA. The CDR3: CSVEGDAGRETQYF. DNA of the CDR3: TGCAGCGTTGAGGGGGACGCGGGGCGGGAGACCCAGTACTTC.

This chain connects TRBV7-8 to TRBJ2-2, with D unclear. The length of the CDR3 is 14 residues. V was clipped by 4 bases and J by 2 bases, with 8 bases between them. Per the germline V gene, CDR1 is SGHVS and CDR2 is FQNEAQ. CDR3 amino acids: CASSSTFNTGELFF. CDR3 bases: TGTGCCAGCAGCTCCACCTTCAACACCGGGGAGCTGTTTTTT.

This rearrangement joins TRBV9 to TRBJ1-5, with D maybe TRBD1 (5 bases). Germline-derived CDR1 and CDR2 are SGDLS and YYNGEE. With 4 bases removed from V and 4 bases from J, the gap between germline ends came to 12 bases. The CDR3 spans 14 residues. The chain's CDR3 is CASSTHGGNQPQHF. CDR3 nucleotides: TGTGCCAGCAGCACCCATGGGGGGAATCAGCCCCAGCATTTT.

The rearrangement joins TRBV6-5 to TRBJ2-5; 7 bases are shared with TRBD2. CDR1 MNHEY and CDR2 SVGAGI come from the germline V gene. This CDR3 is built from 13 residues. V dropped 8 bases and J dropped 0; count of bases not matched to a gene: 3. The chain's CDR3 is CASGRGYQETQYF. As DNA, the CDR3 is TGTGCCAGCGGGCGGGGGTACCAAGAGACCCAGTACTTC.

The V and J genes are TRBV6-5 and TRBJ2-1; D not resolved. This CDR3 region has 11 residues. V dropped 4 bases and J dropped 9 bases, with 7 bases sitting between them. In germline, CDR1 is MNHEY, CDR2 SVGAGI. The CDR3 region has the DNA TGTGCCAGCAGTTCCGTGGGTGAGCAGTTCTTC. Translating it yields CASSSVGEQFF.

CDR3 DNA sequence: TGTGCCAGCAGAGCCGCAGGGATAGCGGACTACGAGCAGTACTTC. Translated, it gives CASRAAGIADYEQYF. The chain has TRBV6-6 and TRBJ2-7, with TRBD2 as a possible D gene (6 bases). Germline CDR1 is MNHNY and CDR2 is SVGAGI (reference sequence). Trimming took 6 bases from V and 3 from J, leaving 18 bases between them. The CDR3 length is 15 residues.

The CDR3 loop is CASSPGSSGEAGGVKNIQYF. In DNA, the CDR3 is TGTGCCAGCAGCCCGGGGTCATCGGGAGAGGCGGGGGGTGTCAAAAACATTCAGTACTTC. The rearrangement uses TRBV4-2 and TRBJ2-4, with TRBD2 matching 8 bases. Germline-derived CDR1 and CDR2 are LGHNA and YNFKEQ. The junction had 20 bases not matched to a gene; V was cut back by 4 bases and J by 3 bases. This CDR3 has 20 residues.

For the CDR3, the DNA is TGTGCCAGCAGCGTAGGGACCGGAACCTACGAGCAGTACTTC. Translated: CASSVGTGTYEQYF. The rearrangement links TRBV9 to TRBJ2-7; no clear D gene. The V gene lost 0 bases and the J gene lost 2 bases, with 9 bases spanning the gap. CDR3 size: 14 residues. CDR1 SGDLS and CDR2 YYNGEE come from the germline V gene.

The gene calls are TRBV5-1 and TRBJ2-1; possible D gene TRBD1, 7 bases. Looked up from germline, CDR1 is SGHRS and CDR2 is YFSETQ. V was pared by 8 bases and J by 6 bases, with 15 bases between. The CDR3 is 13 residues long. The CDR3, as DNA: TGCGCCAGTTCTCAGGGGGGCCCCAATGAGCAGTTCTTC. Amino acids: CASSQGGPNEQFF. Full variable domain (remainder filled in from reference TRBV5-1 and TRBJ2-1): KAGVTQTPRYLIKTRGQQVTLSCSPISGHRSVSWYQQTPGQGLQFLFEYFSETQRNKGNFPGRFSGRQFSNSRSEMNVSTLELGDSALYLCASSQGGPNEQFFGPGTRLTVL.